The 13 T cell receptor beta chains listed next were all sequenced from one sample in a study of shared clonotypes between healthy human individuals. The repertoire was sequenced with immunoSEQ multiplex PCR; TCRdb's copy has only in-frame clones and lacks some. The data show roughly 650,000 clones, more than 95% seen once. Sequenced sample: naive CD4+ T cells sorted from blood. Indicated subset: CD45RA+ positively selected. These receptors were taken from a woman aged 25 to 39 in good health.

V is TRBV25-1 and J is TRBJ2-3; D gene uncertain. The V and J ends lost 5 bases and 5 bases respectively, with 11 bases between them. The germline V gene encodes CDR1 MGHDK and CDR2 SYGVNS. The CDR3 totals 13 residues. For the CDR3, the DNA is TGTGCCAGCAGTTATCTCCCCGGAGATACGCAGTATTTT. As protein: CASSYLPGDTQYF.

V gene TRBV7-2 combines with J gene TRBJ1-2; D remains unclear. Germline CDR1 and CDR2: SGHTA and FQGNSA. The CDR3 contains 12 residues. V lost 0 bases and J lost 4, with 3 bases in between. The CDR3 nucleotides read TGTGCCAGCAGCTTAGCCTCCTATGGCTACACCTTC. Residues: CASSLASYGYTF.

The chain employs TRBV7-9 and TRBJ2-3, with D possibly being TRBD2 (6 bases). Looked up from germline, CDR1 is SEHNR and CDR2 is FQNEAQ (reference sequence). The V end was cut by 6 bases, the J end by 2 bases, with 9 bases between. This CDR3 is 13 amino acids long. This CDR3 is CASSWGDTDTQYF. The CDR3 DNA is TGTGCCAGCAGTTGGGGGGACACAGATACGCAGTATTTT. Combining the CDR3 with reference TRBV7-9 and TRBJ2-3 gives the whole variable domain DTGVSQNPRHKITKRGQNVTFRCDPISEHNRLYWYRQTLGQGPEFLTYFQNEAQLEKSRLLSDRFSAERPKGSFSTLEIQRTEQGDSAMYLCASSWGDTDTQYFGPGTRLTVL.

The chain joins TRBV11-1 to TRBJ1-4, with a tentative D call TRBD1 (6 bases). Germline CDR1 and CDR2: SGHAT and FQDESV (reference sequence). Trimming cost V 5 bases and J 3 bases, with 10 bases left between them. CDR3 length equals 14 residues. The CDR3 is CASSPGAANEKLFF. In DNA, the CDR3 is TGTGCCAGCAGCCCAGGGGCGGCTAATGAAAAACTGTTTTTT.

This clone was found a few times. The genes are TRBV25-1 and TRBJ2-2, with D perhaps TRBD2 (6 bases). Deletions cut 1 base from V and 6 bases from J, with 12 bases between. This CDR3 comprises 15 residues. Per the germline V gene, CDR1 is MGHDK and CDR2 is SYGVNS. CDR3: CASSEWRGEAGELFF. The CDR3 coding sequence is TGTGCCAGCAGTGAATGGAGAGGGGAGGCCGGGGAGCTGTTTTTT.

The rearrangement joins TRBV28 to TRBJ1-5, with D uncertain. The CDR3 is made up of 17 amino acids. From germline, CDR1 is MDHEN and CDR2 SYDVKM. Trimming stripped 6 bases from V and 3 bases from J, with 21 bases between. The CDR3 sequence is CASSPTGRYSHNQPQHF. The CDR3 DNA sequence: TGTGCCAGCAGCCCGACTGGGAGATACAGCCACAATCAGCCCCAGCATTTT.

V is TRBV19 and J is TRBJ2-3, with TRBD2 matching 16 bases. The CDR3 length is 15 residues. From germline, CDR1 is LNHDA and CDR2 SQIVND (reference sequence). Losses at the gene ends were 5 bases for V and 10 bases for J; bases not matched to a gene: 6. In nucleotides, the CDR3 is TGTGCCAGTAGTCTCGGGACTAGCGGGAGGGTAGCGCAGTATTTT. This sequence encodes CASSLGTSGRVAQYF.

This chain joins TRBV5-1 and TRBJ2-2; possible D gene TRBD2, 5 bases. Between the trimmed V and J ends, which lost 4 bases and 0 bases, there was a span of 13 bases. CDR3 length equals 16 residues. Germline V gives CDR1 SGHRS, CDR2 YFSETQ. CDR3 protein: CASSLGGLANTGELFF. CDR3 nucleotide sequence: TGCGCCAGCAGCCTTGGCGGGCTCGCGAACACCGGGGAGCTGTTTTTT.

The chain links TRBV6-5 to TRBJ2-5; D gene uncertain. Trimming stripped 1 base from V and 4 bases from J, with 7 bases between. This CDR3 region has 13 residues. Per the germline V gene, CDR1 is MNHEY and CDR2 is SVGAGI. The CDR3 DNA reads as TGTGCCAGCAGTTACTTTTTGGGAGAGACCCAGTACTTC. Protein product: CASSYFLGETQYF.

The V gene is TRBV5-1, the J gene TRBJ2-5; D might be TRBD2 (6 bases). V lost 0 bases, J lost 7 bases, and 25 bases lay in between. The germline V gene encodes CDR1 SGHRS and CDR2 YFSETQ. CDR3 length: 18 residues. The CDR3 coding sequence is TGCGCCAGCAGCTTGGACCCGGCTAGCGTTACGACGATGGGGACCCAGTACTTC. Translated: CASSLDPASVTTMGTQYF.

The chain carries TRBV28 and TRBJ1-2; D is undetermined. The CDR3 runs to 15 residues. Germline values: CDR1 MDHEN, CDR2 SYDVKM. Trimming stripped 2 bases from V and 8 bases from J, with 18 bases between. Here the CDR3 DNA reads TGTGCCAGCAGTTTACCCTCGGACCCTAATTGGGGCTACACCTTC. This sequence encodes CASSLPSDPNWGYTF.

This clone has a single count. V usage is TRBV19 and J usage is TRBJ2-4; D gene ambiguous. This CDR3 spans 15 amino acids. V lost 4 bases, J lost 2 bases, and 12 bases lay in between. Germline V lookup: CDR1 LNHDA, CDR2 SQIVND (reference sequence). This CDR3 reads CASSNGEATKNIQYF. The CDR3 coding sequence is TGTGCCAGTAGTAACGGAGAGGCGACCAAAAACATTCAGTACTTC. The full variable domain, in which reference TRBV19 and TRBJ2-4 provide the parts outside the CDR3, is DGGITQSPKYLFRKEGQNVTLSCEQNLNHDAMYWYRQDPGQGLRLIYYSQIVNDFQKGDIAEGYSVSREKKESFPLTVTSAQKNPTAFYLCASSNGEATKNIQYFGAGTRLSVL.

The DNA of the CDR3 is TGTGCCAGCAGCCCCCGGGCCCAGGGCCGCGGCACCGGGGAGCTGTTTTTT. This gives the protein CASSPRAQGRGTGELFF. J is TRBJ2-2 and V is TRBV7-9; possibly TRBD1 for D (5 bases). Germline assignment: CDR1 SEHNR and CDR2 FQNEAQ (reference sequence). The length of the CDR3 is 17 residues. V was pared by 5 bases and J by 4 bases, with 20 bases between. Drawing the rest from reference TRBV7-9 and TRBJ2-2, the complete variable domain is DTGVSQNPRHKITKRGQNVTFRCDPISEHNRLYWYRQTLGQGPEFLTYFQNEAQLEKSRLLSDRFSAERPKGSFSTLEIQRTEQGDSAMYLCASSPRAQGRGTGELFFGEGSRLTVL.